The 8 T cell receptor beta chains given below trace back to one sample, sequenced in a study of shared clonotypes between healthy human individuals (dated by TCRdb to about 2020). Receptors were amplified or captured by the immunoSEQ multiplex PCR assay. Here the immuneACCESS table is served through TCRdb, limited to in-frame sequences with V and J called. Missing clones are a known gap in these copies; in checked studies unresolved V genes cover under half, and the rest lacks a known reason. The sample includes 950,000 to 1,100,000 clones, with roughly 70% observed a single time. 1.5% of the sample comes from the top ten. The specimen sequenced was memory CD4+ T cells sorted from blood. The sample's cell subset or site label is to be understood as: CD45RA-negative fraction. Source of these receptors: a man in his late teens or twenties in good health.

The gene calls are TRBV30 and TRBJ1-1; tentatively, D is TRBD1 (6 bases). The CDR3 totals 14 residues. The ends were cut back, 0 bases at V and 6 bases at J, with 14 bases in the middle. CDR1 and CDR2 (germline): GTSNPN, SVGIG (reference sequence). CDR3 region: CAWSVQGRASEAFF. The CDR3 region has the DNA TGTGCCTGGAGTGTACAGGGCAGGGCTTCTGAAGCTTTCTTT.

In its sample, this clone was seen once. Within the sample, other DNA sequences also encode this same CDR3. J is TRBJ2-3 and V is TRBV7-2; D perhaps matches TRBD2 (5 bases). Germline-derived CDR1 and CDR2 are SGHTA and FQGNSA. V dropped 5 bases and J dropped 3 bases, with 9 bases sitting between them. The CDR3 sequence is 13 residues long. CDR3 nucleotide sequence: TGTGCCAGCAGCCGGACTCGGACAGATACGCAGTATTTT. Amino acids: CASSRTRTDTQYF.

The CDR3 region is CASSSGQGGMDTQYF. The CDR3 DNA is TGTGCCAGCAGTTCCGGACAGGGGGGGATGGATACGCAGTATTTT. The chain uses TRBV6-5 and TRBJ2-3; 10 bases are a match to TRBD1. Losses at the gene ends were 4 bases for V and 6 bases for J; bases not matched to a gene: 7. The CDR3 is 15 amino acids. The germline V gene encodes CDR1 MNHEY and CDR2 SVGAGI.

V usage is TRBV6-1 and J usage is TRBJ1-6; 7 nucleotides align to TRBD1. V was pared by 1 base and J by 7 bases, with 4 bases of the junction left unmatched. Germline V lookup: CDR1 MNHNS, CDR2 SASEGT. The CDR3 spans 15 residues. The CDR3 here is CASSEDSGGNSPLHF. The DNA for the CDR3 is TGTGCCAGCAGTGAAGATTCAGGGGGAAATTCACCCCTCCACTTT.

In DNA form, the CDR3 reads TGTGCCAGCAGCCAACGACTGGGACAGGTAAACACTGAAGCTTTCTTT. Translating gives CASSQRLGQVNTEAFF. The chain joins TRBV14 to TRBJ1-1, with 8 bases identical to TRBD1. The V gene end was trimmed by 2 bases and the J gene end by 2 bases; junction bases not matched to a gene: 7. The CDR3 has 16 residues. From germline, CDR1 is SGHDN and CDR2 FVKESK.

The V and J genes are TRBV10-3 and TRBJ1-2, with D possibly being TRBD1 (6 bases). The CDR3 totals 13 residues. The V gene lost 8 bases and the J gene lost 1 base, with 11 bases spanning the gap. The germline CDR1 and CDR2 sequences are ENHRY and SYGVKD. In nucleotides, the CDR3 is TGTGCCATCCGGGGGCAGGATAACTATGGCTACACCTTC. Its translation is CAIRGQDNYGYTF.

The J gene is TRBJ2-3, the V gene TRBV5-1, with TRBD2 matching over 9 bases. V lost 0 bases, J lost 3 bases, and 11 bases stayed unmatched. The CDR3 has 18 residues. Per the germline V gene, CDR1 is SGHRS and CDR2 is YFSETQ. The CDR3 sequence: CASSLAVAGGRRTDTQYF. The CDR3 DNA reads as TGCGCCAGCAGCTTGGCCGTTGCGGGAGGGCGGAGAACAGATACGCAGTATTTT.

This rearrangement joins TRBV5-1 to TRBJ2-1, with 11 positions matching TRBD1. The germline gives CDR1 SGHRS, CDR2 YFSETQ. The length of the CDR3 is 15 residues. The J segment lost 8 bases and the V segment lost 3 bases, leaving 7 bases of the junction unmatched. CDR3 sequence reads: CASSSGTGGWDEQFF. Here the CDR3 DNA reads TGCGCCAGCAGCTCCGGGACAGGGGGTTGGGATGAGCAGTTCTTC.